These T cell receptor beta chains were read from a single sample in a study of cytomegalovirus exposure and HLA in healthy donors. The method was immunoSEQ multiplex PCR; TCRdb's version includes in-frame clones alone and lacks a portion of them. The repertoire holds some 150,000 clones, with about 72% as singletons. Material for sequencing was PBMCs. Source of these receptors: a human donor in good health. Each CDR3 is given with its conserved first and last residue.

>14|TRBV19
CASQARGTSYEQYF
>15|TRBV10-3
CAISEDGVSTDTQYF
>14|TRBV5-6
CASSLWQGGEKLFF
>17|TRBV27
CASSLRTSGGAGGELFF
>16|TRBV19
CASNHRQGLRTDTQYF
>15|TRBV11-3
CASSLGGQIGETQYF
>15|TRBV7-3
CASSLGQGSTDTQYF
>13|TRBV6-5
CATHRGVGYGYTF
>14|TRBV19
CASRTGAGYYGYTF
>15|TRBV19
CASSIPNRGPYGYTF
>18|TRBV9
CASTRTSGGQVNTGELFF
>15|TRBV2
CASSRAGGVADTQYF
>11|TRBV19
CASRRGGRAFF
>15|TRBV18
CASSTGSGGPETQYF
>12|TRBV2
CASGGDAYGYTF
>13|TRBV7-7
CASSSGAYNEQFF
>13|TRBV5-1
CASTGPSYNEQFF
>13|TRBV10-3
CAIRGQGDGEQYF
>15|TRBV5-4
CASSFMASGVETQYF
>16|TRBV5-1
CASSVGHATYQETQYF
>14|TRBV19
CASSISGDRTTQYF
>13|TRBV30
CAWGAGGGPTQYF
>14|TRBV2
CASTGTTTTGELFF
>16|TRBV19
CASSSPGQILNQPQHF
>16|TRBV7-3
CASSSTGTSGQETQYF
>14|TRBV19
CASSIGTGSYEQYF
>14|TRBV19
CASSIRAGSNEQYF
>14|TRBV2
CASTRQTMNTEAFF
>14|TRBV18
CASSPPGQSSEAFF
>17|TRBV5-5
CASSRDRGIPSTDTQYF
>13|TRBV7-9
CASSFSGDSPLHF
>15|TRBV10-2
CASSGRDTGDYGYTF
>15|TRBV19
CASSPGLAGDYEQYF
>15|TRBV9
CASSAGVTSNQPQHF
>15|TRBV7-9
CASSPTLGQGAEAFF
>17|TRBV5-1
CASSLGGPGQGISPLHF
>17|TRBV11-2
CASSSPQRAQSNYGYTF
>17|TRBV7-8
CASSLYSGQTPGETQYF
>17|TRBV7-9
CASSLDGASGGYNEQFF
>18|TRBV23-1
CASSHRGQGPHSNQPQHF
>13|TRBV29-1
CSVEGQTNTEAFF
>15|TRBV19
CASSISGPRQETQYF
>13|TRBV18
CASSPPGVEGYTF
>15|TRBV7-2
CASSLVPGGDTEAFF
>17|TRBV13
CASSLEGDLAGGYEQYF
>14|TRBV6-6
CASSRGTGNYGYTF
>14|TRBV5-8
CASSYSGASNEQFF
>13|TRBV15
CATSRGSDYGYTF
>13|TRBV6-6
CASSRRGYSPLHF
>16|TRBV19
CASSISRDERAGELFF
>14|TRBV18
CASSPTELSQPQHF